These 18 T cell receptor beta chains came from one sample sequenced in a study of tumor-infiltrating lymphocytes in primary liver carcinoma. Both RNA and DNA were isolated together from approximately 20-30 mg of bulk tissue that had not been sorted. Constant-region priming of around 500 ng total RNA yielded TCR beta cDNA. Three rounds of nested multiplex PCR with slightly modified ARM-PCR produced TCR beta libraries. The first two PCR rounds used TRBV1-TRBV30 primers with a Cbeta primer, around 10 cycles each. TCRdb passed the multiplex PCR reads through MiXCR, listing each CDR3 protein once. Among 90,000 to 140,000 distinct CDR3 sequences listed, roughly 80% were seen once. Sample: liver tumor tissue from sampling region 3. This sample's subset: tumor region T3, left-lateral pole. These receptor sequences come from a man aged 35-49 years with primary liver carcinoma and hepatitis B virus infection.

Regarding this clonotype: An end of the junction differs from the germline gene, which may be a read error. V and J are TRBV5-4 and TRBJ1-1, with D maybe TRBD1 (6 bases). There are 16 residues in the CDR3. CDR1 is SGHNT and CDR2 is YYREEE in the germline V gene (reference sequence). Written as DNA, the CDR3 is TGTACCAGCAGCTCAGGGGAGCGGGGACGGAACACTGAAACTTTCTTT. It translates to CTSSSGERGRNTETFF.

Remarks on this clonotype: An end of the junction differs from the germline gene, which may be a read error. The CDR3 DNA sequence: TGTACCAGCAGCTTCAATAGCGGGGAACTCAATGAGCAGTTCTTC. Amino acids: CTSSFNSGELNEQFF. The chain recombines TRBV5-4 with TRBJ2-1, with TRBD2 matching 8 bases. Germline values: CDR1 SGHNT, CDR2 YYREEE (reference sequence). The length of the CDR3 is 15 residues. Together with reference TRBV5-4 and TRBJ2-1, the CDR3 gives the full variable domain: ETGVTQSPTHLIKTRGQQVTLRCSSQSGHNTVSWYQQALGQGPQFIFQYYREEENGRGNFPPRFSGLQFPNYSSELNVNALELDDSALYLCTSSFNSGELNEQFFGPGTRLTVL.

Comment on this clonotype: Here the CDR3 omits its conserved ending phenylalanine or tryptophan, so a read error is the likely source. The CDR3 DNA is TGTGCCAGCAGCTTACGATGGTCACGGGAAAACGAGCAGTACATC. Its protein is CASSLRWSRENEQYI. The chain couples TRBV11-2 to TRBJ2-7, with D possibly being TRBD2 (5 bases). The CDR3 spans 15 residues. Trimming stripped 2 bases from V and 5 bases from J, with 16 bases between. CDR1 and CDR2 from the germline V gene are SGHAT and FQNNGV.

Turning to this clonotype: Lacking the conserved final phenylalanine or tryptophan, this CDR3 likely reflects a read error. This chain uses TRBV4-1 with TRBJ2-5; no clear D. The CDR3 totals 13 residues. Germline V gene sequence: CDR1 MGHRA, CDR2 YSYEKL. Trimming cost V 1 base and J 4 bases, with 7 bases left between them. CDR3 nucleotides: TGCGCCAGCAGCCAAGGCGACACAGAGACCCAGTACCTC. Its protein is CASSQGDTETQYL.

This clonotype was seen once. One base away lies a much larger clone, so this may be a sequencing read error. The V and J genes are TRBV19 and TRBJ2-2; a weak D match, TRBD1 (6 bases). Deletions cut 7 bases from V and 4 bases from J, with 13 bases between. Germline assignment: CDR1 LNHDA and CDR2 SQIVND (reference sequence). The CDR3 is 14 amino acids. DNA of the CDR3: TGTGCCAGTATGTCGGCAGGGGCCACCGGGGAGCTGTTTTTT. Its protein is CASMSAGATGELFF. Variable domain in full (rest from reference TRBV19 and TRBJ2-2): DGGITQSPKYLFRKEGQNVTLSCEQNLNHDAMYWYRQDPGQGLRLIYYSQIVNDFQKGDIAEGYSVSREKKESFPLTVTSAQKNPTAFYLCASMSAGATGELFFGEGSRLTVL.

V gene TRBV5-1 combines with J gene TRBJ1-2; D perhaps matches TRBD1 (5 bases). This CDR3 is 14 amino acids long. Germline lookup yields CDR1 SGHRS and CDR2 YFSETQ. The ends were cut back, 4 bases at V and 6 bases at J, with 16 bases in the middle. The CDR3 here is CASSPWTRGDGYTF. The CDR3 DNA reads as TGCGCCAGCAGCCCTTGGACGAGGGGCGATGGCTACACCTTC.

V usage is TRBV6-6 and J usage is TRBJ1-6; D not certain. This CDR3 spans 15 amino acids. The germline V gene encodes CDR1 MNHNY and CDR2 SVGAGI (reference sequence). V was cut by 6 bases and J by 6 bases, with 15 bases left in between. The chain's CDR3 is CASRRSQAVNSPLHF. CDR3 DNA: TGTGCCAGCAGACGCTCGCAGGCTGTTAATTCACCCCTCCACTTT.

About this clonotype: An end of the junction differs from the germline gene, which may be a read error. This chain joins TRBV5-6 and TRBJ2-4; the D call may be TRBD1 or TRBD2 (5 bases each). This CDR3 has 15 amino acids. Germline loops: CDR1 SGHDT, CDR2 YYEEEE. In DNA form, the CDR3 reads TGTGCCTGCAGCCTAGAGGGGCTAGCCAAAAACATTCAGTACTTC. Translated, it gives CACSLEGLAKNIQYF.

The chain combines TRBV7-2 with TRBJ2-3, with 13 bases lining up with TRBD2. The V segment lost 5 bases and the J segment 3 bases; nucleotides outside the gene matches: 5. The CDR3 length is 16 residues. The germline CDR1 and CDR2 sequences are SGHTA and FQGNSA. The CDR3 is CASSTRLAGGTDTQYF. The DNA for the CDR3 is TGTGCCAGCAGCACCCGACTAGCGGGAGGAACAGATACGCAGTATTTT.

This clonotype was counted ten times or more. This chain connects TRBV5-1 to TRBJ2-3, with 9 bases fitting TRBD1. After removal of 5 bases from V and 5 bases from J, the junction contained 6 bases not matched to a gene. Germline assignment: CDR1 SGHRS and CDR2 YFSETQ. The CDR3 is 14 amino acids. CDR3 residues: CASRQGAQEDTQYF. CDR3 coding DNA: TGCGCCAGCAGACAGGGGGCACAAGAAGATACGCAGTATTTT.

Notes on this clonotype: The final CDR3 position lacks the conserved phenylalanine or tryptophan, pointing to a likely read error. The limits of the CDR3 on the DNA are not certain, so only TCRdb's listed CDR3 is given. The rearrangement links TRBV4-1 to TRBJ1-5. The germline gives CDR1 MGHRA, CDR2 YSYEKL. The CDR3 adds up to 15 amino acids, both ends counted. CDR3 protein: CASSPIERSNQPQHI.

As concerns this clonotype: As the CDR3 is not closed by the conserved phenylalanine or tryptophan, this likely results from a read error. This chain connects TRBV12-3 or TRBV12-4 to TRBJ2-2; D gene uncertain. CDR3 length: 11 amino acids. The CDR3 sequence is CTSSSRRELFC. CDR3 in DNA: TGTACCAGCAGTTCCCGGAGGGAGCTGTTTTGT.

This clonotype occurred once. The chain is built from TRBV10-3 and TRBJ2-3, with unresolved D. Germline lookup yields CDR1 ENHRY and CDR2 SYGVKD. The V and J ends lost 0 bases and 5 bases respectively, with 15 bases between them. The CDR3 extends over 16 amino acids. CDR3 in amino acids: CAISESSDMAIDTQYF. CDR3 nucleotide sequence: TGTGCCATCAGTGAGTCCTCCGACATGGCCATAGATACGCAGTATTTT.

Turning to this clonotype: At one end the junction does not follow the germline gene, possibly because of a read error. V gene TRBV6-1 combines with J gene TRBJ1-2; no reliable D call. The CDR3 is 13 amino acids. Germline CDR1 reads MNHNS; CDR2 reads SASEGT. CDR3 nucleotides: TGTGCCAGCACTGAAGTTCCAAAGTACGGCTACACCTTC. This encodes CASTEVPKYGYTF.

Notes on this clonotype: At one end, the junction sequence differs from germline, possibly due to a read error. The CDR3 here is CASNQDHDGGWQETQYF. The CDR3 DNA reads TGCGCCAGCAACCAAGACCACGACGGAGGGTGGCAAGAGACCCAGTACTTC. The V call is TRBV4-1, the J call TRBJ2-5; a possible D gene is TRBD2 (6 bases). Germline-derived CDR1 and CDR2 are MGHRA and YSYEKL. The CDR3 length is 17 residues.

The V gene is TRBV6-5, the J gene TRBJ2-1, with D perhaps matching TRBD1 (6 bases). V shed 10 bases and J shed 6 bases, with 13 bases lying between them. The CDR3 consists of 12 residues. The V gene's germline CDR1 is MNHEY and CDR2 SVGAGI. The CDR3 here is CATRTVSNEQFF. The CDR3 nucleotides are TGTGCCACAAGGACAGTGTCCAATGAGCAGTTCTTC.

In this sample, this clonotype turned up once. A junction end diverges from the germline sequence, so it may reflect a read error. The V and J genes are TRBV11-2 and TRBJ2-1; 7 bases align to TRBD2. In germline, CDR1 is SGHAT, CDR2 FQNNGV. CDR3 length equals 15 residues. Here the CDR3 DNA reads TGTGCCAGCAACTCCTATGGCGGGAGCTACAATGACCAGTTCTTC. Encoded protein: CASNSYGGSYNDQFF.

The rearrangement uses TRBV29-1 and TRBJ2-5, with D possibly called TRBD1 or TRBD2 (6 bases each). The CDR3 contains 13 residues. The germline V gene encodes CDR1 SQVTM and CDR2 ANQGSEA. The ends were cut back, 5 bases at V and 6 bases at J, with 16 bases in the middle. CDR3 nucleotide sequence: TGCAGCGTTAGATCAACAGGGAGGCAGACCCAGTACTTC. It codes for CSVRSTGRQTQYF. The full variable domain, rest sourced from reference TRBV29-1 and TRBJ2-5, is SAVISQKPSRDICQRGTSLTIQCQVDSQVTMMFWYRQQPGQSLTLIATANQGSEATYESGFVIDKFPISRPNLTFSTLTVSNMSPEDSSIYLCSVRSTGRQTQYFGPGTRLLVL.